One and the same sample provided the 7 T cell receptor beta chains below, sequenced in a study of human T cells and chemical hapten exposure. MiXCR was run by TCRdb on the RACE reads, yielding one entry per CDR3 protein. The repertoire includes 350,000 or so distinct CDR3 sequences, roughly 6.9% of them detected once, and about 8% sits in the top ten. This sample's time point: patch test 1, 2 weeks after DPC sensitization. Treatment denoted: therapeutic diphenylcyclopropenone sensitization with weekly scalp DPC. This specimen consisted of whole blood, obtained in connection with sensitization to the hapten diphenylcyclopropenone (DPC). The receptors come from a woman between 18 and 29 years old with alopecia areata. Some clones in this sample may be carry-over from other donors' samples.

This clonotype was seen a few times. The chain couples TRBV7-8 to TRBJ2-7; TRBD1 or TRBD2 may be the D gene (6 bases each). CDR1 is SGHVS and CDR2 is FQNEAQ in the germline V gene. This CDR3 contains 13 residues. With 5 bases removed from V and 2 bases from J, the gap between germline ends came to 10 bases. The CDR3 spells CASSPRGAYEQYF. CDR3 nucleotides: TGTGCCAGCAGCCCAAGGGGGGCCTACGAGCAGTACTTC.

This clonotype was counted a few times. The CDR3 protein is CASSEDVGAGTGELFF. CDR3 in DNA: TGTGCCAGCAGTGAAGACGTGGGGGCGGGCACCGGGGAGCTGTTTTTT. The V call is TRBV2, the J call TRBJ2-2, with D perhaps TRBD1 (6 bases). The germline CDR1 and CDR2 sequences are SNHLY and FYNNEI. V was cut by 1 base and J by 4 bases, with 13 bases left in between. The CDR3 loop spans 16 amino acids.

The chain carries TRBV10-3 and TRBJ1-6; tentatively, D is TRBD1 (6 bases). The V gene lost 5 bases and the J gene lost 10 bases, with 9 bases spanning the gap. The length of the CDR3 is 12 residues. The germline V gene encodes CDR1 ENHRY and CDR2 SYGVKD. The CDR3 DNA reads TGTGCCATCAGTAGCAGGGGATCACCCCTCCACTTT. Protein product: CAISSRGSPLHF.

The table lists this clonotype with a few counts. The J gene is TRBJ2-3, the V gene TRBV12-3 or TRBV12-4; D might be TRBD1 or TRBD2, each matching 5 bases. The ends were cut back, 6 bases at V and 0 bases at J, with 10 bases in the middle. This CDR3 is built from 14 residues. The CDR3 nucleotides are TGTGCCAGCAGCGGGGCTTCTAGCACAGATACGCAGTATTTT. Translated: CASSGASSTDTQYF.

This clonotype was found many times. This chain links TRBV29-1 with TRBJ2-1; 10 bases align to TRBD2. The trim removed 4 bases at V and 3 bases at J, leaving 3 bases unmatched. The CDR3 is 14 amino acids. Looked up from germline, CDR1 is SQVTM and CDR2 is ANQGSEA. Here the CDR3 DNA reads TGCAGCGTTGCTGGGACTAGCGACTACAATGAGCAGTTCTTC. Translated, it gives CSVAGTSDYNEQFF.

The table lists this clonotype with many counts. CDR3: CASSPTGETYEQYF. The CDR3 bases are TGTGCCAGCAGTCCGACAGGGGAAACCTACGAGCAGTACTTC. The V call is TRBV28, the J call TRBJ2-7; TRBD1 aligns across 8 bases. Germline V lookup: CDR1 MDHEN, CDR2 SYDVKM. V lost 5 bases and J lost 2; bases outside the gene matches: 5. CDR3 size: 14 residues.

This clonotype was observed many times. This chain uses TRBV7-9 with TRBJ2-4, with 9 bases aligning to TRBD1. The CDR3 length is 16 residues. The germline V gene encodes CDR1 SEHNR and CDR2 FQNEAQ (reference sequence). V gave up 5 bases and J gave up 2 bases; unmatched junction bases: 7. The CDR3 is CASSLGQGSPKNIQYF. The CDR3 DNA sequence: TGTGCCAGCAGCCTGGGACAGGGAAGTCCCAAAAACATTCAGTACTTC.